This TCR beta chain was captured in a study of neurological immune-mediated disorders. Points from the study as a whole: In HTLV-1-associated myelopathy, TCR clonal expansion was greatest, whereas multiple sclerosis had the least, falling below healthy controls.

This clonotype was seen more than once but under ten times. Its antigen is still unknown. It was from 2 million PBMCs stored at -80 C that the unsorted libraries were obtained. Trimming removed 7 bases at V and 2 bases at J, with 18 bases between. CDR3 length equals 14 residues. CDR1 is DFQATT, CDR2 SNEGSKA, per germline (reference sequence). TCRdb reanalysed the 5' RACE reads using MiXCR and keeps one entry per CDR3 protein. The sample records 50,000 to 70,000 distinct CDR3 sequences, roughly 13% being singletons. The receptor was derived from a woman aged 55-69 years with HTLV-1-associated myelopathy (HAM/TSP). The chain carries TRBV20-1 and TRBJ2-7; D is possibly TRBD2 (5 bases). The source material was PBMCs. This chain's CDR3 is CSVPISGSPYEQYF. The CDR3 DNA sequence: TGCAGTGTTCCGATATCGGGGTCCCCCTACGAGCAGTACTTC.